This TCR beta chain was recorded in a study of CD8 T cells in Susac syndrome. With random hexamers, 0.5 to 1 ug RNA was reverse transcribed. TCRdb reprocessed the immunoSEQ multiplex PCR reads via MiXCR and lists one record per CDR3 protein. Of about 240,000 distinct CDR3 sequences in the sample, 90% to 97% were seen once. Study-wide points: CD4+ T cell repertoires in Susac syndrome exhibited no evidence of clonal expansion.

The V and J ends lost 4 bases and 5 bases respectively, with 15 bases between them. The CDR3 is 15 amino acids. The germline V gene has CDR1 MGHRA and CDR2 YSYEKL. Of note for this clonotype: The antigen is unknown.

This TCR came from a human donor with Susac syndrome. The chain couples TRBV4-1 to TRBJ2-1; perhaps TRBD2 as D (5 bases). The sample taken for sequencing was CD4+ T cells from PBMCs. As DNA, the CDR3 is TGCGCCAGCAGCCCCCGGGATGGGCTAAACAATGAGCAGTTCTTC. Translated, it gives CASSPRDGLNNEQFF.